These 21 T cell receptor beta chains share one sample of origin, sequenced in a study of Ad26.COV2.S vaccination and SARS-CoV-2 variants. Generated by immunoSEQ multiplex PCR, the TCRdb table keeps only in-frame clones and is missing some. The sample holds around 300,000 clones, 75% to 90% seen once. Specified treatment: around 19 received Ad26.COV2.S at low or high dose, single or two shots; about 5 received placebo; per-sample allocation not given. Collection of samples fell on day 63 after the first vaccine or placebo injection. Sequencing used peripheral blood, obtained in a trial of Ad26.COV2.S vaccine versus placebo. Source of these receptors: a person between 18 and 65 years old who received the Ad26.COV2.S COVID-19 vaccine or a placebo.

The V gene is TRBV7-2, the J gene TRBJ1-1; unclear D gene. CDR3 size: 14 residues. With 1 base removed from V and 3 bases from J, the gap between germline ends came to 9 bases. CDR1 and CDR2 from the germline V gene are SGHTA and FQGNSA. CDR3 amino acids: CASSLEHRDTEAFF. The CDR3 coding sequence is TGTGCCAGCAGCTTAGAACATAGGGACACTGAAGCTTTCTTT.

J is TRBJ1-1 and V is TRBV3-1 (or the pseudogene TRBV3-2), with D perhaps TRBD1 (5 bases). Germline V lookup: CDR1 LGHDT, CDR2 YNNKEL (reference sequence). The CDR3 has 14 amino acids. Trimming left V 0 bases short and J 4 bases short, with 9 bases between. The CDR3 nucleotides are TGTGCCAGCAGCCAAGAGGAGGGACCCACTGAAGCTTTCTTT. Translation: CASSQEEGPTEAFF.

This CDR3 is CASSFWGRGSNQPQHF. CDR3 DNA sequence: TGTGCCAGCAGCTTCTGGGGGCGCGGGAGCAATCAGCCCCAGCATTTT. V is TRBV5-6 and J is TRBJ1-5; perhaps TRBD1 as D (6 bases). Germline V gives CDR1 SGHDT, CDR2 YYEEEE. The CDR3 contains 16 residues. V lost 2 bases, J lost 1 base, and 13 bases lay in between.

The rearrangement links TRBV11-2 to TRBJ2-7, with TRBD2 identical over 14 bases. CDR3 length: 16 residues. The V gene end was trimmed by 5 bases and the J gene end by 1 base; junction bases not matched to a gene: 4. The germline V gene has CDR1 SGHAT and CDR2 FQNNGV. Written as DNA, the CDR3 is TGTGCCAGCAGCCCCGGACTAGCGGGGGGTTCCTACGAGCAGTACTTC. Protein product: CASSPGLAGGSYEQYF.

The V call is TRBV5-1, the J call TRBJ1-1; maybe TRBD1 (6 bases). The germline V gene has CDR1 SGHRS and CDR2 YFSETQ. The CDR3 has 15 amino acids. Trimming took off 4 bases at V and 5 bases at J, with 18 bases between the two ends. The CDR3 sequence: CASSIWGGVGTEAFF. In nucleotides, the CDR3 is TGCGCCAGCAGCATCTGGGGGGGCGTCGGAACTGAAGCTTTCTTT. The whole variable domain, remainder taken from reference TRBV5-1 and TRBJ1-1, is KAGVTQTPRYLIKTRGQQVTLSCSPISGHRSVSWYQQTPGQGLQFLFEYFSETQRNKGNFPGRFSGRQFSNSRSEMNVSTLELGDSALYLCASSIWGGVGTEAFFGQGTRLTVV.

This chain connects TRBV24-1 to TRBJ2-4; no clear D. V shed 7 bases and J shed 8 bases, with 14 bases lying between them. The CDR3 spans 13 residues. Germline V CDR1 and CDR2: KGHDR, SFDVKD. The CDR3 loop is CATSECEVDIQYF. In nucleotides, the CDR3 is TGTGCCACCAGCGAGTGTGAGGTAGACATTCAGTACTTC.

The chain uses TRBV20-1 and TRBJ1-2; D is uncertain. Per the germline V gene, CDR1 is DFQATT and CDR2 is SNEGSKA (reference sequence). V lost 6 bases to trimming and J lost 5 bases, with 7 bases between them. There are 10 residues in the CDR3. The CDR3 spells CSANSYGYTF. In DNA, the CDR3 is TGCAGTGCCAACTCATATGGCTACACCTTC.

A word on this clone: The same CDR3 can be traced to other DNA sequences in this sample. The J gene is TRBJ2-7, the V gene TRBV11-2; 7 bases are shared with TRBD2. Unmatched junction bases numbered 4, after V lost 1 base and J lost 1 base. This CDR3 contains 15 residues. Germline lookup yields CDR1 SGHAT and CDR2 FQNNGV. CDR3: CASSLGGGLSYEQYF. In nucleotides, the CDR3 is TGTGCCAGCAGCTTAGGGGGAGGGCTTTCCTACGAGCAGTACTTC. Supplemented by reference TRBV11-2 and TRBJ2-7, the full variable domain reads EAGVAQSPRYKIIEKRQSVAFWCNPISGHATLYWYQQILGQGPKLLIQFQNNGVVDDSQLPKDRFSAERLKGVDSTLKIQPAKLEDSAVYLCASSLGGGLSYEQYFGPGTRLTVT.

The chain is built from TRBV28 and TRBJ1-2, with TRBD1 as a possible D gene (5 bases). CDR1 is MDHEN and CDR2 is SYDVKM in the germline V gene. V was trimmed by 9 bases and J by 5 bases, leaving 13 bases between them. The CDR3 has 12 residues. CDR3 amino acids: CARGDALYGYTF. The CDR3 DNA is TGTGCCAGGGGGGACGCCCTATATGGCTACACCTTC.

V is TRBV7-8 and J is TRBJ1-1; 8 nucleotides align to TRBD1. After removal of 5 bases from V and 7 bases from J, the junction contained 18 bases not matched to a gene. Germline V gene lookup returns CDR1 SGHVS and CDR2 FQNEAQ. The CDR3 is 17 residues long. The CDR3 nucleotides are TGTGCCAGCAGCCAAAGACTCCCGACAGGGGCCAAGAATGAAGCTTTCTTT. This encodes CASSQRLPTGAKNEAFF.

This rearrangement joins TRBV19 to TRBJ1-4; D unresolved. The V end was cut by 5 bases, the J end by 8 bases, with 12 bases between. CDR3 length: 13 residues. From germline, CDR1 is LNHDA and CDR2 SQIVND (reference sequence). The CDR3: CASSRRRKEKLFF. The CDR3 bases are TGTGCCAGTAGTCGGCGGAGAAAAGAAAAACTGTTTTTT.

The chain has TRBV6-5 and TRBJ1-1; a possible D gene is TRBD1 (5 bases). The CDR3 contains 16 residues. Trimming removed 0 bases at V and 0 bases at J, with 11 bases between. Germline CDR1 is MNHEY and CDR2 is SVGAGI. The CDR3: CASSYSWSGLNTEAFF. The CDR3 DNA reads as TGTGCCAGCAGTTACTCTTGGTCAGGGCTGAACACTGAAGCTTTCTTT.

The chain is built from TRBV3-1 (or the pseudogene TRBV3-2) and TRBJ2-5; D possibly corresponds to TRBD1 (5 bases). The CDR3 is made up of 14 amino acids. Trimming left V 1 base short and J 0 bases short, with 6 bases between. CDR1 LGHDT and CDR2 YNNKEL come from the germline V gene (reference sequence). The CDR3: CASSQGGHQETQYF. Written as DNA, the CDR3 is TGTGCCAGCAGCCAAGGGGGCCACCAAGAGACCCAGTACTTC.

This rearrangement joins TRBV24-1 to TRBJ1-1; D is unresolved. The germline V gene encodes CDR1 KGHDR and CDR2 SFDVKD. V lost 5 bases and J 5 bases, leaving 14 bases between the germline ends. The CDR3 totals 14 residues. The CDR3 loop is CATSASRVYTEAFF. The CDR3 DNA is TGTGCCACCAGTGCCAGTAGGGTCTATACTGAAGCTTTCTTT.

The chain joins TRBV5-1 to TRBJ1-4; weak D call: TRBD1 (6 bases). This CDR3 is 14 amino acids long. The V gene lost 4 bases and the J gene lost 6 bases, with 13 bases spanning the gap. Germline-derived CDR1 and CDR2 are SGHRS and YFSETQ. The CDR3 spells CASSLTGTDEKLFF. Here the CDR3 DNA reads TGCGCCAGCAGCCTGACAGGTACCGATGAAAAACTGTTTTTT. Variable domain in full (rest from reference TRBV5-1 and TRBJ1-4): KAGVTQTPRYLIKTRGQQVTLSCSPISGHRSVSWYQQTPGQGLQFLFEYFSETQRNKGNFPGRFSGRQFSNSRSEMNVSTLELGDSALYLCASSLTGTDEKLFFGSGTQLSVL.

The chain recombines TRBV11-2 with TRBJ1-4, with 8 bases lining up with TRBD1. Trimming cost V 3 bases and J 8 bases; bases outside gene matches: 14. The CDR3 totals 17 residues. Germline V gene sequence: CDR1 SGHAT, CDR2 FQNNGV. CDR3 amino acids: CASSLAMTGDRQEKLFF. The CDR3 nucleotides are TGTGCCAGCAGCTTGGCGATGACAGGGGACCGACAGGAAAAACTGTTTTTT.

This clone was observed a few times. The chain is built from TRBV5-4 and TRBJ1-6, with D unresolved. With 4 bases removed from V and 0 bases from J, the gap between germline ends came to 14 bases. The CDR3 is 17 residues long. Germline lookup yields CDR1 SGHNT and CDR2 YYREEE (reference sequence). CDR3 nucleotides: TGTGCCAGCAGCCCGGACCGCCCGAGCTCCTATAATTCACCCCTCCACTTT. It is translated as CASSPDRPSSYNSPLHF.

The chain joins TRBV18 to TRBJ2-7, with D perhaps TRBD2 (6 bases). The CDR3 is made up of 15 amino acids. In germline, CDR1 is KGHSH, CDR2 LQKENI. V lost 0 bases to trimming and J lost 0 bases, with 9 bases between them. CDR3 region: CASSPPSGPSYEQYF. The DNA of the CDR3 is TGTGCCAGCTCACCACCGAGCGGGCCCTCCTACGAGCAGTACTTC.

The rearrangement joins TRBV5-1 to TRBJ2-1, with D possibly called TRBD1 or TRBD2 (5 bases each). Deletions cut 4 bases from V and 9 bases from J, with 20 bases between. Germline loops: CDR1 SGHRS, CDR2 YFSETQ. The CDR3 sequence is 15 residues long. CDR3 bases: TGCGCCAGCAGCCCGCCGGGGCTTTCCATTGCTGAGCAGTTCTTC. Translation: CASSPPGLSIAEQFF.

This sequence joins TRBV3-1 (or the pseudogene TRBV3-2) and TRBJ1-2, with a weak D call TRBD1 (6 bases). The CDR3 covers 15 residues. Trimming cost V 0 bases and J 2 bases, with 10 bases left between them. Germline V CDR1 and CDR2: LGHDT, YNNKEL (reference sequence). The CDR3 sequence is CASSQDGTLNYGYTF. The CDR3 DNA is TGTGCCAGCAGCCAAGATGGGACACTAAACTATGGCTACACCTTC.

This CDR3 reads CASSKWTGLAGSYNEQFF. CDR3 in DNA: TGTGCCAGCAGCAAATGGACCGGACTAGCGGGCTCCTACAATGAGCAGTTCTTC. The genes are TRBV21-1 and TRBJ2-1; the table gives TRBD2 as D, unverified against the DNA. TRBV21-1 is described as a pseudogene. The length of the CDR3 is 18 residues.